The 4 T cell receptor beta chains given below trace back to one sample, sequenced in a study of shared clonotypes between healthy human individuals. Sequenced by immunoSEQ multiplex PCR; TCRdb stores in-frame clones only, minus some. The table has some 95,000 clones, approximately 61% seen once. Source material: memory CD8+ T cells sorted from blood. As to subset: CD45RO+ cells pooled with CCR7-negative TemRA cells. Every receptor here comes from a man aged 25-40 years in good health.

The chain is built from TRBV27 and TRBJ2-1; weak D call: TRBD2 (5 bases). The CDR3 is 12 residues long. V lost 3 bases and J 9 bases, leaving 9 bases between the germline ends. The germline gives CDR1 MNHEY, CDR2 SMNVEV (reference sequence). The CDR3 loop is CASSFSGIEQFF. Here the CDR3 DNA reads TGTGCCAGCAGTTTCTCCGGGATTGAGCAGTTCTTC.

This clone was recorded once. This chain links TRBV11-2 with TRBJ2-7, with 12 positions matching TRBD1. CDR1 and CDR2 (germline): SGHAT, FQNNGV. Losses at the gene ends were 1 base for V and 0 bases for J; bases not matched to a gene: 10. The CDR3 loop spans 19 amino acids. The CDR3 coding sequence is TGTGCCAGCAGCTTAGGCGGGACAGGGGGCCCTAAAAGCTCCTACGAGCAGTACTTC. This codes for CASSLGGTGGPKSSYEQYF.

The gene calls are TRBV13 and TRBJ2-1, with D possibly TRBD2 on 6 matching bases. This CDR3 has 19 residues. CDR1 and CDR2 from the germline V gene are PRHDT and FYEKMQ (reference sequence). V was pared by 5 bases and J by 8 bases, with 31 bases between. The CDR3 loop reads CASSLLSSSPLPEGHEQFF. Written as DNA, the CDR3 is TGTGCCAGCAGCCTTCTTTCCTCGTCACCACTCCCGGAGGGCCATGAGCAGTTCTTC.

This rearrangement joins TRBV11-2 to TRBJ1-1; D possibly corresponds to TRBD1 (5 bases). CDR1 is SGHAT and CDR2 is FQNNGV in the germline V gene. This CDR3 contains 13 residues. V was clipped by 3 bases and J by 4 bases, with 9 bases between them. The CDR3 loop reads CASSFGGRTEAFF. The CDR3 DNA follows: TGTGCCAGCAGCTTTGGGGGACGCACTGAAGCTTTCTTT. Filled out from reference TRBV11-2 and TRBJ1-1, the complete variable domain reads EAGVAQSPRYKIIEKRQSVAFWCNPISGHATLYWYQQILGQGPKLLIQFQNNGVVDDSQLPKDRFSAERLKGVDSTLKIQPAKLEDSAVYLCASSFGGRTEAFFGQGTRLTVV.